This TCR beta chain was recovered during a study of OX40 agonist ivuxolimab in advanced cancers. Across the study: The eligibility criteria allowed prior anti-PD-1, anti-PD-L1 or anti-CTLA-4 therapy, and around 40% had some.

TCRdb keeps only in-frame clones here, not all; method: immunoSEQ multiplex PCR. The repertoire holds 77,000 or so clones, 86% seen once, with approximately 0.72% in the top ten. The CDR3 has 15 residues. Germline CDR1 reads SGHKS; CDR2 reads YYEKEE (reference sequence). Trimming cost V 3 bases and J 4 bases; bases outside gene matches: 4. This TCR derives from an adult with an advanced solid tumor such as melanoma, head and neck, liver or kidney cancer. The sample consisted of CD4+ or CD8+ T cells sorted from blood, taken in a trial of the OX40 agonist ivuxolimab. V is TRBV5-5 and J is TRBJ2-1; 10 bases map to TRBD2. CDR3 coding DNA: TGTGCCAGCAGCTCGGGACTAGCGAGATACAATGAGCAGTTCTTC. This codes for CASSSGLARYNEQFF.